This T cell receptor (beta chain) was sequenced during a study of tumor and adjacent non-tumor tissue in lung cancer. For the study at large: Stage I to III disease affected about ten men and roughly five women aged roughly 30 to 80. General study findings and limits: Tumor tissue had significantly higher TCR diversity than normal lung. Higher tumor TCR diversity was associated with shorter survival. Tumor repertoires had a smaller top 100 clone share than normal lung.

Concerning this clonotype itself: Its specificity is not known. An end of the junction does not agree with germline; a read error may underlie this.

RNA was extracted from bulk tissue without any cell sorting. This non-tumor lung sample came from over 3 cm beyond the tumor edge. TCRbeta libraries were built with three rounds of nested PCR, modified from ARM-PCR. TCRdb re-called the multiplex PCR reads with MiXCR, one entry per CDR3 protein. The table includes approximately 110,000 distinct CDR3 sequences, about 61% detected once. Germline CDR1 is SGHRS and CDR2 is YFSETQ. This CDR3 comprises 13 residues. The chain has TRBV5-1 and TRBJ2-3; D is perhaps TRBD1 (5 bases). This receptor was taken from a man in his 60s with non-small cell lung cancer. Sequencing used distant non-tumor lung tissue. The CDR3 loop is CASSSDTTDMQYF. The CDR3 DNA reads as TGCGCCAGCAGCTCGGACACGACAGATATGCAGTATTTT.